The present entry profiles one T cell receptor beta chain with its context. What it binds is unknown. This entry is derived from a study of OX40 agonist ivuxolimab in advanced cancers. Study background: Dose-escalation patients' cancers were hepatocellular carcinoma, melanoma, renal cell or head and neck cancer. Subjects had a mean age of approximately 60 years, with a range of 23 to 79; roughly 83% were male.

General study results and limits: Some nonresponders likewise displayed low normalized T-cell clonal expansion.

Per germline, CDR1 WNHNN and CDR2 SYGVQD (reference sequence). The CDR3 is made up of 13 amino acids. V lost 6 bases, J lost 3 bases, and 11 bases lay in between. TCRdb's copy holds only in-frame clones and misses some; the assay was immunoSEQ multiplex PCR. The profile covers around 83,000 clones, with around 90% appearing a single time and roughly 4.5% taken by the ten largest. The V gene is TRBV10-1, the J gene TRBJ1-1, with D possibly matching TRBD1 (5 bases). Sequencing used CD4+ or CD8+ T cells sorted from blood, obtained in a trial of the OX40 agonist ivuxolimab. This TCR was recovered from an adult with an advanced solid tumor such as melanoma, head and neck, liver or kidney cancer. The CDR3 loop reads CASRVGLDTEAFF. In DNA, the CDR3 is TGCGCCAGCAGGGTGGGGCTGGACACTGAAGCTTTCTTT.